This T cell receptor beta chain was observed in a study of T cells in Graves' hyperthyroidism and ophthalmopathy. A lack of ophthalmopathy progression within 18 months defined stable Graves' hyperthyroidism. Thyroid ultrasound and orbital computed tomography, with clinical symptoms and serum thyroxine and TRAb, informed diagnoses. Fresh peripheral blood, 9.5 to 10 ml of it, supplied the PBMCs. Broader study findings: By a 13 V-J model, ophthalmopathy was set apart from stable hyperthyroidism.

Of note for this clonotype: Its antigen is not identified.

Amplified TCR beta CDR3 regions came from RNA transcripts. TCR CDR3 underwent first-round RT-PCR with the HTBI primer set. MiXCR was run by TCRdb on the multiplex PCR reads, yielding one entry per CDR3 protein. The sample shows around 720,000 distinct CDR3 sequences, around 40% of them seen only once. Germline values: CDR1 SNHLY, CDR2 FYNNEI. Trimming pared 7 bases from V and 7 bases from J, leaving 16 bases between. This CDR3 spans 13 amino acids. The sample consisted of blood. The genes are TRBV2 and TRBJ1-2; TRBD1 might be the D (6 bases). The clonotype comes from a woman between 40 and 50 years old with Graves' hyperthyroidism. CDR3 residues: CASTASQGIGYTF. In DNA, the CDR3 is TGTGCCAGCACCGCATCACAGGGAATTGGCTACACCTTC. Together with reference TRBV2 and TRBJ1-2, the CDR3 gives the full variable domain: EPEVTQTPSHQVTQMGQEVILRCVPISNHLYFYWYRQILGQKVEFLVSFYNNEISEKSEIFDDQFSVERPDGSNFTLKIRSTKLEDSAMYFCASTASQGIGYTFGSGTRLTVV.